A selection of T cell receptor beta chains follows, all from one sample in a study of T cells in Graves' hyperthyroidism and ophthalmopathy. Using its own MiXCR run on the multiplex PCR reads, TCRdb lists one record per CDR3 protein. The profile covers a few hundred thousand distinct CDR3 sequences, with about 12% appearing a single time and 9.2% taken by the ten largest. The sequenced material came from blood. The source of these receptors is a woman aged 18-30 years with Graves' hyperthyroidism. Each CDR3 is given with its conserved first and last residue. A D gene is named only where the DNA matches it firmly. Rows may omit the clone size; those that give it use once, few, many or a size class.

clone size	D gene	J gene	V gene	CDR3 protein	CDR3 DNA
many	TRBD2	TRBJ2-3	TRBV4-2	CASSQVIAGGPGDTQYF	TGTGCCAGCAGCCAAGTTATAGCGGGGGGGCCCGGAGATACGCAGTATTTT
many	NA	TRBJ1-2	TRBV12-3/TRBV12-4	CASSRSGSYTF	TGTGCCAGCAGTCGGTCGGGTAGCTACACCTTC
NA	NA	TRBJ2-2	TRBV6-5	CASMFELGELFF	TGTGCCAGTATGTTTGAGTTGGGGGAGCTGTTTTTT
NA	NA	TRBJ2-5	TRBV30	CAWSVQRVETQYF	TGTGCCTGGAGTGTACAACGTGTTGAGACCCAGTACTTC
many	TRBD2	TRBJ2-3	TRBV2	CASRLAGLTDTQYF	TGTGCCAGCAGATTAGCGGGATTAACAGATACGCAGTATTTT
many	TRBD1	TRBJ1-5	TRBV20-1	CSAPPTGTGNQPQHF	TGCAGTGCTCCCCCTACCGGGACAGGCAATCAGCCCCAGCATTTT
many	NA	TRBJ1-4	TRBV15	CATSRDWAVGEKLFF	TGTGCCACCAGCAGAGATTGGGCGGTTGGGGAAAAACTGTTTTTT
many	NA	TRBJ2-7	TRBV20-1	CSARGSPYEQYF	TGCAGTGCTAGGGGCAGCCCCTACGAGCAGTACTTC
many	TRBD2	TRBJ2-3	TRBV12-3/TRBV12-4	CASSLGFSGSQGKDTQYF	TGTGCCAGCAGTTTAGGTTTTAGCGGGAGTCAGGGGAAAGATACGCAGTATTTT
NA	NA	TRBJ2-5	TRBV5-6	CASSLTRARETQYF	TGTGCCAGCAGCTTGACCAGGGCTCGGGAGACCCAGTACTTC
NA	NA	TRBJ2-6	TRBV2	CARDQGLSGANVLTF	TGTGCCAGAGATCAGGGACTCTCTGGGGCCAACGTCCTGACTTTC
many	NA	TRBJ1-4	TRBV7-9	CASSLSGGGEKLFF	TGTGCCAGCAGCCTCAGCGGGGGGGGTGAAAAACTGTTTTTT
few	TRBD1	TRBJ2-3	TRBV10-3	CAIRRQGSSTDTQYF	TGTGCCATCAGGAGACAGGGGTCGAGCACAGATACGCAGTATTTT
NA	TRBD2	TRBJ2-7	TRBV20-1	CSARTSGRFRDNYEQYF	TGCAGTGCTAGGACTAGCGGGAGGTTCCGGGATAACTACGAGCAGTACTTC
few	NA	TRBJ2-1	TRBV2	CASSEVGWEGGNEQFF	TGTGCCAGCAGTGAAGTCGGGTGGGAGGGGGGCAATGAGCAGTTCTTC
many	NA	TRBJ2-1	TRBV3-1	CATEGTGFNEQFF	TGTGCCACCGAGGGGACGGGGTTTAATGAGCAGTTCTTC
many	NA	TRBJ2-7	TRBV3-1	CASSPTGSAYEQYF	TGTGCCAGCAGCCCGACAGGTTCCGCCTACGAGCAGTACTTC
many	NA	TRBJ2-3	TRBV4-1	CASSQDMAGGTDTQYF	TGCGCCAGCAGCCAAGATATGGCAGGGGGCACAGATACGCAGTATTTT
many	NA	TRBJ1-2	TRBV10-3	CAISELGSNGYTF	TGTGCCATCAGTGAACTCGGATCTAATGGCTACACCTTC
few	NA	TRBJ2-3	TRBV9	CASSVAGGFTDTQYF	TGTGCCAGCAGCGTAGCCGGGGGTTTCACAGATACGCAGTATTTT
once	NA	TRBJ1-5	TRBV2	CASRRLAGGDQPQHF	TGTGCCAGCAGGCGTCTAGCGGGGGGAGATCAGCCCCAGCATTTT
few	NA	TRBJ2-7	TRBV19	CASSGGTGTNEQYF	TGTGCCAGTAGTGGAGGAACAGGGACCAACGAGCAGTACTTC
many	NA	TRBJ1-5	TRBV7-6	CASSRRQDQPQHF	TGTGCCAGCAGCCGACGACAGGATCAGCCCCAGCATTTT
few	NA	TRBJ2-2	TRBV18	CASSPPGGATGELFF	TGTGCCAGCTCACCACCGGGAGGAGCGACCGGGGAGCTGTTTTTT
NA	TRBD1	TRBJ1-5	TRBV20-1	CSAGTGGGQPQHF	TGCAGTGCTGGGACAGGGGGCGGCCAGCCCCAGCATTTT
many	NA	TRBJ1-5	TRBV12-3/TRBV12-4	CASSSSGTGQPQHF	TGTGCCAGCAGTAGCTCAGGGACGGGTCAGCCCCAGCATTTT
NA	NA	TRBJ1-1	TRBV7-8	CASSYNLRGPPEGAFF	TGTGCCAGCAGCTACAATCTTAGAGGACCCCCGGAGGGGGCTTTCTTT
many	NA	TRBJ1-1	TRBV6-1	CASSPRRVMNTEAFF	TGTGCCAGCAGTCCCCGGCGGGTGATGAACACTGAAGCTTTCTTT
many	TRBD2	TRBJ2-3	TRBV7-2	CASSSGASGAGYTQYF	TGTGCCAGCAGTTCGGGCGCTAGCGGGGCGGGATATACGCAGTATTTT
many	NA	TRBJ2-3	TRBV18	CASSFADHTDTQYF	TGTGCCAGCTCGTTCGCGGACCACACAGATACGCAGTATTTT
many	TRBD2	TRBJ2-5	TRBV28	CASSLTGLAGAFQETQYF	TGTGCCAGCAGTTTAACGGGACTAGCGGGGGCCTTCCAAGAGACCCAGTACTTC
many	TRBD1	TRBJ1-2	TRBV28	CASRGDRVNGGYTF	TGTGCCAGCCGAGGGGACAGGGTTAATGGTGGCTACACCTTC
few	TRBD2	TRBJ2-1	TRBV24-1	CATGLARDNEQFF	TGTGCCACTGGACTAGCGAGAGACAATGAGCAGTTCTTC
NA	NA	TRBJ2-3	TRBV20-1	CSAPGWTDTQYF	TGCAGTGCTCCAGGGTGGACAGATACGCAGTATTTT
few	TRBD1	TRBJ2-7	TRBV5-5	CASSAQGVSYEQYF	TGTGCCAGCAGCGCACAGGGGGTTTCTTACGAGCAGTACTTC